The T cell receptor beta chain described here comes from a study of T cell changes during pregnancy in multiple sclerosis (dated by TCRdb to between 2019 and 2020). Some background on the complete study: In women with multiple sclerosis, the researchers looked at how the T cell repertoire shifted as pregnancy progressed.

For CDR1 and CDR2, the germline V gene lists MDHEN and SYDVKM. Trimming accounts for 6 bases at V and 4 bases at J, while the number of junction bases matched to no gene is 13. Including the terminal cysteine and phenylalanine, the CDR3 comprises 18 residues. Only CDR3 DNA remains: 54 bases, in frame from the first base. Libraries were constructed by the immunoSEQ multiplex PCR assay. Here the immuneACCESS table is served through TCRdb, limited to in-frame sequences with V and J called. Missing clones are a known gap in these copies; in checked studies unresolved V genes cover under half, and the rest lacks a known reason. The sample table holds about 38,000 clones, of which about nine tenths were seen once. Clones ranked in the top ten supply about 0.4% of the sample. Comments on this clone: The target of this receptor is not known. No quality values exist for individual bases; no much larger clone is one base distant.

The material was CD4+ T cells from peripheral blood mononuclear cells, obtained after pregnancy. The source of this sequence is a female donor in good health, enrolled as a control in a pregnancy study. The chain was built from TRBV28 and TRBJ2-6, and 9 junction bases match TRBD1. The DNA sequence is TGTGCCAGCAGCCTACCCGGGACAGGGCGTGAGGGGGCCAACGTCCTGACTTTC. It codes for CASSLPGTGREGANVLTF.